Following are 23 T cell receptor beta chains from one sample sequenced in a study of T cell clones after liver transplantation. Repertoires were generated with immunoSEQ multiplex PCR, while TCRdb's copy carries only in-frame clones and drops some. This table holds tens of thousands of clones, approximately 82% found once. This sample comprised CD4+ T cells from blood, obtained at the 22-month timepoint. These receptors were taken from a human patient who received a liver transplant. Some T cells may have come from the graft donor.

The CDR3 DNA reads as TGTGCCTGGAGTGTACCCCCTTTGGGAAATTCACCCCTCCACTTT. Translating it yields CAWSVPPLGNSPLHF. The chain has TRBV30 and TRBJ1-6, with D unclear. The CDR3 totals 15 residues. Looked up from germline, CDR1 is GTSNPN and CDR2 is SVGIG (reference sequence). Trimming removed 0 bases at V and 7 bases at J, with 13 bases between.

The rearrangement links TRBV18 to TRBJ2-2, with D possibly matching TRBD1 (5 bases). The CDR3 has 16 residues. Per germline, CDR1 KGHSH and CDR2 LQKENI. Trimming took 2 bases from V and 6 from J, leaving 16 bases between them. The chain's CDR3 is CASSPGAYYLSGELFF. CDR3 nucleotide sequence: TGTGCCAGCTCACCAGGGGCCTATTACCTATCCGGGGAGCTGTTTTTT.

The chain employs TRBV5-4 and TRBJ2-1; maybe TRBD2 (6 bases). Trimming cost V 1 base and J 5 bases, with 10 bases left between them. Germline V CDR1 and CDR2: SGHNT, YYREEE (reference sequence). There are 14 residues in the CDR3. CDR3 region: CASSLPSVDNEQFF. Here the CDR3 DNA reads TGTGCCAGCAGCTTGCCTAGCGTCGACAATGAGCAGTTCTTC.

The chain carries TRBV7-3 and TRBJ1-1, with D uncertain. Germline CDR1 and CDR2: SGHTA and FQGTGA. This CDR3 spans 12 amino acids. V was shortened by 5 bases and J by 10 bases, with 14 bases between the two germline ends. CDR3 sequence: CASSPLGGRAFF. The CDR3 region has the DNA TGTGCCAGCAGCCCACTGGGAGGGAGAGCTTTCTTT. Variable domain in full (rest from reference TRBV7-3 and TRBJ1-1): GAGVSQTPSNKVTEKGKYVELRCDPISGHTALYWYRQSLGQGPEFLIYFQGTGAADDSGLPNDRFFAVRPEGSVSTLKIQRTERGDSAVYLCASSPLGGRAFFGQGTRLTVV.

The CDR3 protein is CASTSVGAAGELFF. The CDR3 coding sequence is TGCGCCAGCACCAGTGTGGGGGCGGCCGGGGAGCTGTTTTTT. J is TRBJ2-2 and V is TRBV5-1; a possible D gene is TRBD1 (6 bases). Trimming removed 6 bases at V and 6 bases at J, with 15 bases between. The germline V gene encodes CDR1 SGHRS and CDR2 YFSETQ. CDR3 length equals 14 residues.

V and J are TRBV7-2 and TRBJ2-7; 7 bases are a match to TRBD2. This CDR3 comprises 15 residues. The germline CDR1 and CDR2 sequences are SGHTA and FQGNSA. J was trimmed by 4 bases and V by 1 base; bases with no gene match: 7. The DNA for the CDR3 is TGTGCCAGCAGCTTAGGTGGCGGGAGAGGATACGAGCAGTACTTC. As protein: CASSLGGGRGYEQYF. The full variable domain, in which reference TRBV7-2 and TRBJ2-7 provide the parts outside the CDR3, is GAGVSQSPSNKVTEKGKDVELRCDPISGHTALYWYRQSLGQGLEFLIYFQGNSAPDKSGLPSDRFSAERTGGSVSTLTIQRTQQEDSAVYLCASSLGGGRGYEQYFGPGTRLTVT.

The chain links TRBV7-2 to TRBJ1-3, with D possibly TRBD1 on 6 matching bases. V lost 8 bases, J lost 4 bases, and 12 bases lay in between. The germline V gene has CDR1 SGHTA and CDR2 FQGNSA. This CDR3 spans 13 amino acids. The CDR3 DNA reads as TGTGCCAGCGGCAGGGGAGCCGGAAACACCATATATTTT. It codes for CASGRGAGNTIYF.

This rearrangement joins TRBV7-8 to TRBJ2-2, with 11 bases aligning to TRBD2. V gave up 2 bases and J gave up 2 bases; unmatched junction bases: 4. Germline CDR1 and CDR2: SGHVS and FQNEAQ. This CDR3 contains 17 residues. CDR3 nucleotides: TGTGCCAGCAGCTTAACTAGCGGGAGACCAAACACCGGGGAGCTGTTTTTT. It translates to CASSLTSGRPNTGELFF.

The CDR3 bases are TGTGCCAGCAGCCGTGATAGCGGATATAGCACAGATACGCAGTATTTT. This translates into CASSRDSGYSTDTQYF. The genes are TRBV9 and TRBJ2-3; D perhaps matches TRBD2 (6 bases). V was pared by 4 bases and J by 0 bases, with 15 bases between. This CDR3 region has 16 residues. Germline CDR1 and CDR2: SGDLS and YYNGEE.

The J gene is TRBJ2-7, the V gene TRBV28; 9 bases align to TRBD2. Trimming removed 7 bases from V and 5 bases from J; junction bases left unmatched: 15. CDR1 is MDHEN, CDR2 SYDVKM, per germline. The length of the CDR3 is 16 residues. The CDR3 DNA sequence: TGTGCCAGCAAGGGAGCGGGAGGATTATTTATCCACGAGCAGTACTTC. It codes for CASKGAGGLFIHEQYF.

This chain connects TRBV19 to TRBJ2-7; 14 bases align to TRBD2. The V gene's germline CDR1 is LNHDA and CDR2 SQIVND (reference sequence). Germline trimming cut 6 bases from V and 1 base from J; bases unmatched to any gene: 5. The CDR3 is 16 residues long. Written as DNA, the CDR3 is TGTGCCAGTAGCCAAAGGACTAGCGGGGGGTCCTACGAGCAGTACTTC. The encoded protein is CASSQRTSGGSYEQYF.

The chain recombines TRBV10-3 with TRBJ1-5; TRBD1 aligns across 7 bases. In germline, CDR1 is ENHRY, CDR2 SYGVKD. The CDR3 length is 13 residues. V dropped 6 bases and J dropped 5; count of bases not matched to a gene: 4. The CDR3 here is CAISYTGDQPQHF. CDR3 bases: TGTGCCATCAGCTATACAGGGGATCAGCCCCAGCATTTT.

This rearrangement joins TRBV19 to TRBJ1-4; unclear D gene. V lost 6 bases and J lost 0, with 11 bases in between. CDR1 and CDR2 (germline): LNHDA, SQIVND (reference sequence). The CDR3 totals 15 residues. The CDR3 bases are TGTGCCAGTAGCCAAACCAGTGCAACTAATGAAAAACTGTTTTTT. Encoded protein: CASSQTSATNEKLFF.

The chain employs TRBV5-8 and TRBJ2-1; maybe TRBD2 (5 bases). This CDR3 spans 14 amino acids. Deletions cut 0 bases from V and 3 bases from J, with 7 bases between. CDR1 and CDR2 (germline): SGHTS, YDEGEE. For the CDR3, the DNA is TGTGCCAGCAGCTTGGGAGGGATCTACAATGAGCAGTTCTTC. Protein: CASSLGGIYNEQFF.

The gene calls are TRBV5-5 and TRBJ2-1, with D perhaps matching TRBD1 (7 bases). The CDR3 sequence is 16 residues long. Deletions cut 1 base from V and 4 bases from J, with 15 bases between. The V gene's germline CDR1 is SGHKS and CDR2 YYEKEE (reference sequence). The chain's CDR3 is CASSLLGGTAYNEQFF. The CDR3 bases are TGTGCCAGCAGCTTGTTAGGCGGGACAGCTTACAATGAGCAGTTCTTC.

The V and J genes are TRBV21-1 and TRBJ2-1. TRBV21-1 is classified as a pseudogene. The CDR3 runs 13 residues. The CDR3 DNA is TGTGCCAGCAGCGACCCCCGGGGCCATGAGCAGTTCTTC. Its translation is CASSDPRGHEQFF.

This chain joins TRBV28 and TRBJ2-7, with 9 bases lining up with TRBD2. Germline V gene data show CDR1 as MDHEN and CDR2 as SYDVKM. Unmatched junction bases numbered 2, after V lost 6 bases and J lost 2 bases. The CDR3 runs 13 residues. CDR3 in amino acids: CASRLAGPYEQYF. In DNA form, the CDR3 reads TGTGCCAGCAGACTAGCGGGCCCCTACGAGCAGTACTTC.

The genes are TRBV19 and TRBJ2-7, with 8 bases that match TRBD1. Germline V gene data show CDR1 as LNHDA and CDR2 as SQIVND (reference sequence). There are 15 residues in the CDR3. Trimming took 7 bases from V and 2 from J; bases not matched to a gene: 10. The CDR3: CASTPMAGGPYEQYF. The CDR3 nucleotides read TGTGCCAGTACCCCGATGGCAGGGGGCCCCTACGAGCAGTACTTC.

The V gene is TRBV5-4, the J gene TRBJ2-2; 10 nucleotides match TRBD2. J lost 4 bases, V lost 4 bases, and 10 bases had no gene match. Per the germline V gene, CDR1 is SGHNT and CDR2 is YYREEE (reference sequence). The CDR3 runs 17 residues. The CDR3 sequence is CASSGPLAGVGTGELFF. CDR3 nucleotides: TGTGCCAGCAGCGGGCCCCTAGCGGGGGTGGGCACCGGGGAGCTGTTTTTT. The full variable domain, in which reference TRBV5-4 and TRBJ2-2 provide the parts outside the CDR3, is ETGVTQSPTHLIKTRGQQVTLRCSSQSGHNTVSWYQQALGQGPQFIFQYYREEENGRGNFPPRFSGLQFPNYSSELNVNALELDDSALYLCASSGPLAGVGTGELFFGEGSRLTVL.

The chain is built from TRBV27 and TRBJ1-6; TRBD1 might be the D (5 bases). Trimming left V 6 bases short and J 10 bases short, with 13 bases between. This CDR3 is 13 amino acids long. The V gene's germline CDR1 is MNHEY and CDR2 SMNVEV (reference sequence). This chain's CDR3 is CASRTPGGSPLHF. CDR3 in DNA: TGTGCCAGCAGAACACCTGGGGGATCACCCCTCCACTTT.

The chain is built from TRBV2 and TRBJ2-1, with D possibly matching TRBD2 (7 bases). The V and J ends lost 3 bases and 3 bases respectively, with 12 bases between them. Germline V CDR1 and CDR2: SNHLY, FYNNEI. The length of the CDR3 is 15 residues. The DNA of the CDR3 is TGTGCCAGCAGTGAGGGGAGGGGGGGCTACAATGAGCAGTTCTTC. It is translated as CASSEGRGGYNEQFF.

The gene calls are TRBV11-3 and TRBJ2-5; no reliable D call. V lost 10 bases to trimming and J lost 3 bases, with 24 bases between them. Germline V gives CDR1 SGHNT, CDR2 YENEEA. The CDR3 sequence is 16 residues long. CDR3 nucleotides: TGTGCCATCCCCCTTAAGGTGATGGCTTCTGAAGAGACCCAGTACTTC. It specifies CAIPLKVMASEETQYF. Drawing the rest from reference TRBV11-3 and TRBJ2-5, the complete variable domain is EAGVVQSPRYKIIEKKQPVAFWCNPISGHNTLYWYLQNLGQGPELLIRYENEEAVDDSQLPKDRFSAERLKGVDSTLKIQPAELGDSAVYLCAIPLKVMASEETQYFGPGTRLLVL.

V and J are TRBV28 and TRBJ2-1; 9 bases line up with TRBD2. CDR3 length: 16 residues. Germline-derived CDR1 and CDR2 are MDHEN and SYDVKM. Unmatched junction bases numbered 9, after V lost 8 bases and J lost 1 base. The CDR3 is CASLTPSGKSYNEQFF. The DNA of the CDR3 is TGTGCCAGCCTGACCCCTAGCGGGAAGTCCTACAATGAGCAGTTCTTC.